One and the same sample provided the 20 T cell receptor beta chains below, sequenced in a study of spatial heterogeneity in lung cancer. The time point denotes: sample taken at primary tumor resection. The input material, whole RNA from tumor, nontumor lung or frozen PBMC, was sequenced unsorted. TCRdb passed the 5' RACE reads through MiXCR, listing each CDR3 protein once. The table includes about 2,700 distinct CDR3 sequences, roughly 9% detected once. The sample here was normal lung tissue next to the tumor, taken at surgery. The receptors were gathered from a male donor with early-stage non-small cell lung cancer.

By share, this clonotype ranks as medium-sized. This beta chain appears as a stray read in a library generated for alpha chains; its size is not informative. This sequence joins TRBV7-9 and TRBJ2-1; 12 positions agree with TRBD2. After removal of 5 bases from V and 2 bases from J, the junction contained 4 bases not matched to a gene. The germline CDR1 and CDR2 sequences are SEHNR and FQNEAQ (reference sequence). The CDR3 sequence is 16 residues long. In DNA form, the CDR3 reads TGTGCCAGCAGCCCCAGGACTAGCGGGGCCTACAATGAGCAGTTCTTC. Protein product: CASSPRTSGAYNEQFF.

By share, this clonotype counts as large. Because this beta chain is a stray read in a library intended to capture alpha chains, its abundance should not be given much weight. This rearrangement joins TRBV27 to TRBJ1-1; D remains unclear. The CDR3 extends over 13 amino acids. V lost 0 bases, J lost 1 base, and 3 bases lay in between. Germline V CDR1 and CDR2: MNHEY, SMNVEV (reference sequence). This CDR3 is CASSLSRNTEAFF. CDR3 bases: TGTGCCAGCAGTTTATCACGGAACACTGAAGCTTTCTTT.

This clonotype is categorized as medium-sized. Being off target in a library aimed at alpha chains, this beta chain has a size of little meaning. CDR3 loop: CASSAGRGEQFF. Written as DNA, the CDR3 is TGTGCCAGCTCCGCCGGGCGAGGAGAGCAGTTCTTC. V usage is TRBV18 and J usage is TRBJ2-1, with unresolved D. The germline V gene encodes CDR1 KGHSH and CDR2 LQKENI. CDR3 size: 12 residues. The V end was cut by 6 bases, the J end by 10 bases, with 13 bases between. The full variable domain, rest sourced from reference TRBV18 and TRBJ2-1, is NAGVMQNPRHLVRRRGQEARLRCSPMKGHSHVYWYRQLPEEGLKFMVYLQKENIIDESGMPKERFSAEFPKEGPSILRIQQVVRGDSAAYFCASSAGRGEQFFGPGTRLTVL.

Judged by abundance, this clonotype is medium-sized. Little can be read into the size of this beta chain, an off-target read in a library designed for alpha chains. This rearrangement joins TRBV20-1 to TRBJ2-1, with TRBD2 as a possible D gene (6 bases). This CDR3 contains 14 residues. The V end was cut by 4 bases, the J end by 4 bases, with 14 bases between. CDR1 is DFQATT and CDR2 is SNEGSKA in the germline V gene (reference sequence). CDR3 residues: CSATPGSRYNEQFF. DNA for the CDR3: TGCAGTGCTACCCCCGGGAGTAGGTACAATGAGCAGTTCTTC.

This clonotype came up many times. Little can be read into the size of this beta chain, an off-target read in a library designed for alpha chains. This sequence joins TRBV20-1 and TRBJ1-3, with D maybe TRBD1 (6 bases). CDR3 size: 17 residues. V gave up 5 bases and J gave up 4 bases, with 24 bases separating them. CDR1 and CDR2 from the germline V gene are DFQATT and SNEGSKA (reference sequence). DNA of the CDR3: TGCAGTGCTTCCCCCATGGGTGGGGGGGCCCCAGGAAACACCATATATTTT. As protein: CSASPMGGGAPGNTIYF.

This clonotype is medium-sized in the sample. The library was designed around alpha chains, so this beta chain is a stray read whose abundance carries little weight. This chain connects TRBV27 to TRBJ2-1, with D perhaps matching TRBD2 (7 bases). The CDR3 loop spans 16 amino acids. Germline V gives CDR1 MNHEY, CDR2 SMNVEV (reference sequence). V was clipped by 3 bases and J by 4 bases, with 16 bases between them. The CDR3 DNA follows: TGTGCCAGCAGTTTTAGGGGGAGGGCCCAGTACAATGAGCAGTTCTTC. Protein product: CASSFRGRAQYNEQFF.

This clonotype is medium-sized by share. Little can be read into the size of this beta chain, an off-target read in a library designed for alpha chains. The chain links TRBV7-3 to TRBJ2-7, with a weak D call TRBD2 (5 bases). The CDR3 totals 13 residues. CDR1 and CDR2 from the germline V gene are SGHTA and FQGTGA. V shed 2 bases and J shed 9 bases, with 14 bases lying between them. The chain's CDR3 is CASSLESGKVQYF. CDR3 nucleotides: TGTGCCAGCAGCTTAGAGTCGGGGAAAGTGCAGTACTTC.

This clonotype was recorded a few times. Because this beta chain is a stray read in a library intended to capture alpha chains, its abundance should not be given much weight. The chain couples TRBV6-1 to TRBJ1-1, with D unclear. With 7 bases removed from V and 3 bases from J, the gap between germline ends came to 12 bases. This CDR3 spans 13 amino acids. The V gene's germline CDR1 is MNHNS and CDR2 SASEGT. CDR3 bases: TGTGCCAGCACTGTAAACGGACACACTGAAGCTTTCTTT. Translated: CASTVNGHTEAFF.

In its sample, this clonotype ranks as medium-sized (0.01 to 0.1%). This beta chain appears as a stray read in a library generated for alpha chains; its size is not informative. The rearrangement uses TRBV20-1 and TRBJ2-7; maybe TRBD2 (5 bases). This CDR3 is built from 11 residues. Trimming shortened V by 2 bases and J by 4 bases, and 6 bases separated the two germline ends. Germline V gives CDR1 DFQATT, CDR2 SNEGSKA (reference sequence). CDR3 sequence reads: CSARTGYEQYF. CDR3 sequence (DNA): TGCAGTGCTAGAACGGGGTACGAGCAGTACTTC.

This clonotype rates as medium-sized. The size of this beta chain means little, since it is a stray read in a library made for alpha chains. The chain employs TRBV28 and TRBJ2-1, with TRBD2 matching 7 bases. Germline V gene sequence: CDR1 MDHEN, CDR2 SYDVKM. The V gene end was trimmed by 4 bases and the J gene end by 1 base; junction bases not matched to a gene: 4. The CDR3 is 15 amino acids. The CDR3 nucleotides are TGTGCCAGCAGTTCAAAGCGGGGATCCTACAATGAGCAGTTCTTC. Translating gives CASSSKRGSYNEQFF.

In this sample, this clonotype is medium-sized (0.01 to 0.1%). This beta chain is off target for a library built for alpha chains, so its abundance means little. V is TRBV7-9 and J is TRBJ2-7; 11 bases match TRBD2. The CDR3 is 14 residues long. Germline V gene data show CDR1 as SEHNR and CDR2 as FQNEAQ (reference sequence). Trimming took 4 bases from V and 7 from J; bases not matched to a gene: 6. CDR3 sequence reads: CASSSALAGGEQYF. The CDR3 DNA sequence: TGTGCCAGCAGCTCCGCCCTAGCGGGAGGTGAGCAGTACTTC.

By sample share, this clonotype is medium-sized. This beta chain is off target for a library built for alpha chains, so its abundance means little. The CDR3 region is CASSSGQGEAFF. CDR3 coding DNA: TGTGCCAGCAGCTCAGGACAGGGTGAAGCTTTCTTT. The chain is built from TRBV7-6 and TRBJ1-1; 8 bases are shared with TRBD1. Germline V gene sequence: CDR1 SGHVS, CDR2 FNYEAQ. Germline trimming cut 4 bases from V and 7 bases from J; bases unmatched to any gene: 2. This CDR3 is 12 amino acids long.

About this clonotype itself: Within a library made for alpha chains, this beta chain is off target, and its count is uninformative. The rearrangement joins TRBV7-2 to TRBJ1-6; 8 bases align to TRBD1. CDR3 length: 15 amino acids. V was clipped by 3 bases and J by 6 bases; unmatched bases: 4. CDR1 and CDR2 (germline): SGHTA, FQGNSA. The CDR3 protein is CASSLTGVSNSPLHF. The DNA for the CDR3 is TGTGCCAGCAGCTTGACAGGGGTTAGTAATTCACCCCTCCACTTT.

This clonotype is labeled medium-sized. This beta chain is a stray read from a library made for alpha chains; its abundance is not meaningful. The genes are TRBV28 and TRBJ1-2, with D unresolved. The length of the CDR3 is 15 residues. The germline V gene has CDR1 MDHEN and CDR2 SYDVKM. Trimming cost V 2 bases and J 5 bases, with 15 bases left between them. The CDR3 region is CASSLMSGLIYGYTF. CDR3 DNA: TGTGCCAGCAGTTTAATGTCGGGGTTAATATATGGCTACACCTTC.

About this clonotype itself: A library prepared for alpha chains yielded this beta chain as an off-target read; its size is of little meaning. The CDR3 loop is CASSSRDGIGEQYF. CDR3 coding DNA: TGTGCCAGCAGTTCCCGGGACGGGATCGGAGAGCAGTACTTC. The chain links TRBV12-3 or TRBV12-4 to TRBJ2-7; D is perhaps TRBD1 or TRBD2 (5 bases each). Trimming removed 4 bases from V and 7 bases from J, with 17 bases in between. This CDR3 is 14 amino acids long.

In this sample, this clonotype turned up many times. Since the library was made to target alpha chains, this beta chain is a stray read and its abundance is not meaningful. This chain uses TRBV3-1 with TRBJ2-7, with 15 bases that match TRBD2. Germline CDR1 is LGHDT and CDR2 is YNNKEL (reference sequence). Trimming at V came to 4 bases and at J to 4 bases, leaving 5 bases not matched to a gene. The CDR3 is 16 residues long. The CDR3 nucleotides read TGTGCCAGCAGCCGTCGGACTAGCGGGGGGGCATACGAGCAGTACTTC. This translates into CASSRRTSGGAYEQYF.

This clonotype has ten or more counts. This beta chain came through as a stray read in a library set up for alpha chains, and its size says little. V usage is TRBV27 and J usage is TRBJ2-7; TRBD1 agrees at 9 bases. From germline, CDR1 is MNHEY and CDR2 SMNVEV (reference sequence). The V gene end was trimmed by 8 bases and the J gene end by 3 bases; junction bases not matched to a gene: 11. The CDR3 sequence is 15 residues long. The CDR3 loop is CASGILTGGFYEQYF. CDR3 DNA: TGTGCCAGCGGGATTCTGACAGGGGGATTCTACGAGCAGTACTTC.

For this clonotype: With the library built for alpha chains, this beta chain is off target and its frequency is not meaningful. The J gene is TRBJ2-2, the V gene TRBV7-9; 9 nucleotides match TRBD2. The CDR3 is made up of 19 amino acids. Unmatched junction bases numbered 13, after V lost 0 bases and J lost 5 bases. Germline CDR1 SEHNR, CDR2 FQNEAQ (reference sequence). This CDR3 reads CASSLALPASGIRTGELFF. CDR3 coding DNA: TGTGCCAGCAGCTTAGCGCTCCCGGCTAGCGGGATCCGAACCGGGGAGCTGTTTTTT.

This clonotype is medium-sized in the sample. The library was prepared for alpha chains; this beta chain is a stray read, so its frequency means little. J is TRBJ2-1 and V is TRBV20-1, with 10 bases aligning to TRBD2. Germline V gives CDR1 DFQATT, CDR2 SNEGSKA (reference sequence). V was clipped by 3 bases and J by 7 bases; unmatched bases: 9. The CDR3 contains 15 residues. The CDR3 sequence is CSARKTSGIGNEQFF. CDR3 DNA sequence: TGCAGTGCTAGGAAAACTAGCGGGATAGGTAATGAGCAGTTCTTC.

By frequency in the sample, this clonotype is medium-sized. This beta chain is a stray sequence in a library constructed for alpha chains; its clone size is not meaningful. This chain uses TRBV20-1 with TRBJ2-7; no firm D call. CDR3 size: 13 residues. The germline CDR1 and CDR2 sequences are DFQATT and SNEGSKA (reference sequence). V was shortened by 3 bases and J by 6 bases, with 15 bases between the two germline ends. The CDR3, as DNA: TGCAGTGCTAGGGGCTGGGCCATCTCCGAGCAGTACTTC. It translates to CSARGWAISEQYF.